In its sample, the clone carrying this T cell receptor beta chain was seen a few times. This CDR3 has 15 residues. With 0 bases clipped from V and 4 bases from J, the junction kept 4 bases outside the gene matches. CDR1 is KGHSH and CDR2 is LQKENI in the germline V gene. TCRdb passed the RT-PCR reads through MiXCR, listing each CDR3 protein once. The sample lists hundreds of thousands of distinct CDR3 sequences, approximately 15% occurring once. The chain links TRBV18 to TRBJ2-5, with TRBD2 identical over 8 bases. Sequencing was done on a sample of memory CD4+ T cells from blood. This TCR was sampled from a female donor in good health, serving as a healthy control. The CDR3 sequence is CASSPPTGGGETQYF. CDR3 nucleotides: TGTGCCAGCTCACCACCGACGGGAGGGGGAGAGACCCAGTACTTC.